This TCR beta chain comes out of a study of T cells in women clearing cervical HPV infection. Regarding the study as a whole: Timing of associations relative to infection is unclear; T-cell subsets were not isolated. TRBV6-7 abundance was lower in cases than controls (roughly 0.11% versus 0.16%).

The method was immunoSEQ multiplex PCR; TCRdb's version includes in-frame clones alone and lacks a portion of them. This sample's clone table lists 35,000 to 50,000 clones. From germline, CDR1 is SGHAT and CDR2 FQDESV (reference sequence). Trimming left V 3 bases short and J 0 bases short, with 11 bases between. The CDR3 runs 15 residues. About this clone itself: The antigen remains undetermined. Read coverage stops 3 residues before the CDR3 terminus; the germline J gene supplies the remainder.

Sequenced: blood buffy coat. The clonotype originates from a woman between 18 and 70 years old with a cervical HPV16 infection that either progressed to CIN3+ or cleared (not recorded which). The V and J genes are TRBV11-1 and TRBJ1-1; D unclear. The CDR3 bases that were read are TGTGCCAGCAGCTTCCACTCCGAAGTGAACACTGAA. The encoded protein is CASSFHSEVNTE. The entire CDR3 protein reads CASSFHSEVNTEAFF.